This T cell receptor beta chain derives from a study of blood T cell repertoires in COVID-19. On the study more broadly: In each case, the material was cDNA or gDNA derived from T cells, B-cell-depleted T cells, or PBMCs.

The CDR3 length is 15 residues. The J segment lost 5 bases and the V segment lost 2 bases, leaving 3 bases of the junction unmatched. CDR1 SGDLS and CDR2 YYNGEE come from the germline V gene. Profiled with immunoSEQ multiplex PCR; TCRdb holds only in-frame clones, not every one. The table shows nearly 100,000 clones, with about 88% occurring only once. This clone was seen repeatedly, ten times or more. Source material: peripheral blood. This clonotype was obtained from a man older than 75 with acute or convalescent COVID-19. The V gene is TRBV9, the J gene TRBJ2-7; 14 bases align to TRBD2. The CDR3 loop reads CASSVGLAGVHEQYF. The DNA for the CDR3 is TGTGCCAGCAGCGTGGGACTAGCGGGAGTGCACGAGCAGTACTTC.